This T cell receptor (beta chain) was identified during a study of T cells in Graves' hyperthyroidism and ophthalmopathy (dated by TCRdb to the late 2010s). Looking at the study overall: To identify TCR V-J signatures that set the groups apart, the researchers used a discovery cohort of 90 to 100 patients, made up of 43 with Graves' ophthalmopathy and some 55 with stable Graves' hyperthyroidism. The paper reports TCR Vbeta CDR3 sequencing of some 140 peripheral blood samples: around 45 ophthalmopathy, under 80 hyperthyroidism and around 17 progressor patients. Thyroid tissue and blood T-cell repertoires from several Graves' hyperthyroidism patients were also compared in the study. An independent validation cohort of under 20 hyperthyroidism patients and 17 patients who later progressed to ophthalmopathy tested prospective prediction of ophthalmopathy. The 95 to 100 discovery patients were divided at random into training and test sets in a 7:3 ratio. Once sampling was done, hyperthyroidism patients were given methimazole at a starting dose of 30 mg daily, whereas ophthalmopathy patients were given high-dose intravenous methylprednisolone. The paper as a whole reports these results and caveats: Most expanded thyroid clonotypes (frequency above 0.001) were also found in blood, which suggests that blood repertoires may mirror thyroid immune responses. In validation, the model predicted progression to ophthalmopathy a median of 6.5 months before onset, with around 70% sensitivity and around 76% specificity. Sample size was not statistically predetermined, and blinding of investigators to group allocation was not performed. In cross-validation, a model built on a 13 V-J signature told ophthalmopathy apart from stable hyperthyroidism with under 90% sensitivity and 81% to 82% specificity, and in testing the same model reached 80%/75%.

The table lists this clonotype with many counts. This receptor's antigen is unknown. The sample holds no much larger clone one base away, and base qualities are not on file. Exclusion was applied to patients with uncontrolled infections, other autoimmune diseases, pregnancy or lactation. Clinical symptoms, serum thyroxine and TRAb, thyroid ultrasound, and orbital computed tomography formed the basis for the diagnoses. Trizol reagent was used to extract total RNA, and RNA quality was then checked on an Agilent 2100 Bioanalyzer. The TCR beta CDR3 regions were amplified from the RNA transcripts. For the first round of RT-PCR on the TCR CDR3, the HTBI primer set was used together with the Qiagen OneStep RT-PCR kit. A second multiplex PCR round built the libraries, followed by size selection and purification. Sequencing of the libraries was done on an Illumina HiSeq2000 using paired-end 100 bp reads. The authors' pipeline ran thus. SOAPnuke was used to process the raw data, removing reads that contained adapters or uncalled bases, had a mean Phred below 15, or lacked an exact match to the constant primer or identifier. High-quality paired reads were merged using COPE v1.2.5, and each unique nucleotide sequence was defined as a clonotype. Clonotypes were aligned to IMGT TRBV, TRBD and TRBJ reference segments using MiTCR v1.1. The analysis was restricted to V-J combinations with a frequency above 0.0001, which together covered roughly 99% of the repertoires. The TCS score was defined as the ratio of F50 (clonal expansion) to E x V (chaos), calculated using BLOSUM62-based TCRdist between CDR3 peptides within each V-J. Welch's t-statistics and random forest reduced some 510 V-J features to some 14, which were used in a naive Bayes classifier (R e1071). The similarity between thyroid and blood repertoires was quantified using the Morisita-Horn index. TCRdb ran its own pipeline on the public reads, namely fastp trimming at Q25 and MiXCR clone calling, and kept in-frame beta chains. All rows with the same CDR3 protein become a single entry with the most common DNA and genes. The V and J calls reflect TCRdb's pipeline rather than the authors' work. The sample table records roughly 500,000 distinct CDR3 sequences; 46% of these occur just once. The ten largest account for about 20% of the sample.

Per the germline V gene (reference sequence), MNHNY is the CDR1 and SVGAGI is the CDR2. There are 14 amino acids in the CDR3, from cysteine to phenylalanine inclusive. Only the CDR3 region is kept as DNA, spanning 42 bases read in frame from base 1. Relative to germline, V is 5 bases shorter and J is 0 bases shorter, with 10 bases between their ends. Sequenced material: peripheral blood or thyroid tissue (not recorded which). The chain couples TRBV6-6 to TRBJ1-2; the D gene is perhaps TRBD1, on 5 matching bases. The TCR originated in an adult woman with Graves' disease, either hyperthyroidism or ophthalmopathy (not recorded which). The DNA sequence follows: TGTGCCAGCAGTAAACTGACAGCTAACTATGGCTACACCTTC. Its protein product is CASSKLTANYGYTF.